The 8 T cell receptor beta chains given below trace back to one sample, sequenced in a study of blood T cells in healthy people across ages. Through a sample-barcoded 5' primer and a J-beta primer mix, a second PCR was run for 7 to 11 cycles. One entry per CDR3 protein results from TCRdb running MiXCR on the 5' RACE reads. This table has roughly 1.5 million distinct CDR3 sequences, 35% to 45% appearing once. Sequencing was carried out using blood. These receptor sequences come from a woman aged 18-35 years in good health.

This CDR3 is CASSQALAGGGGETQYF. In nucleotides, the CDR3 is TGCGCCAGCAGCCAAGCTCTCGCGGGAGGAGGAGGTGAGACCCAGTACTTC. V and J are TRBV4-1 and TRBJ2-5; 8 nucleotides line up with TRBD2. This CDR3 spans 17 amino acids. Losses at the gene ends were 1 base for V and 5 bases for J; bases not matched to a gene: 12. Germline V gene data show CDR1 as MGHRA and CDR2 as YSYEKL.

This chain joins TRBV6-6 and TRBJ1-5, with a weak D call TRBD1 (6 bases). Trimming removed 6 bases at V and 6 bases at J, with 18 bases between. Germline V gene sequence: CDR1 MNHNY, CDR2 SVGAGI (reference sequence). The CDR3 contains 15 residues. CDR3 loop: CASSRKAGVSQPQHF. CDR3 bases: TGTGCCAGCAGCAGGAAGGCAGGGGTCAGTCAGCCCCAGCATTTT.

The chain uses TRBV20-1 and TRBJ2-1; 9 bases align to TRBD2. With V trimmed by 0 bases and J by 2 bases, 8 bases remained unmatched. Germline V lookup: CDR1 DFQATT, CDR2 SNEGSKA (reference sequence). The CDR3 spans 17 residues. CDR3 sequence (DNA): TGCAGTGCTAGAGATGCGGGAGGGGGGAGCCCCTACAATGAGCAGTTCTTC. This codes for CSARDAGGGSPYNEQFF.

This clonotype was observed a single time. The V and J genes are TRBV30 and TRBJ2-1; TRBD2 matches 8 bases. V dropped 4 bases and J dropped 0; count of bases not matched to a gene: 5. Germline V gives CDR1 GTSNPN, CDR2 SVGIG (reference sequence). This CDR3 spans 15 amino acids. CDR3 nucleotide sequence: TGTGCCTGGAATAGCGGGGTGAGCTCCTACAATGAGCAGTTCTTC. Encoded protein: CAWNSGVSSYNEQFF.

The rearrangement joins TRBV27 to TRBJ2-7; 7 bases map to TRBD1. Germline CDR1 and CDR2: MNHEY and SMNVEV (reference sequence). Unmatched junction bases numbered 9, after V lost 8 bases and J lost 5 bases. The CDR3 is 13 residues long. The CDR3, as DNA: TGTGCCAGCGCCCGGGACAGTTCCCACGAGCAGTACTTC. This codes for CASARDSSHEQYF.

This clonotype was recorded a few times. The chain has TRBV25-1 and TRBJ2-1; 8 nucleotides line up with TRBD2. Trimming took 5 bases from V and 3 from J; bases not matched to a gene: 9. The CDR3 has 16 amino acids. Germline V gene lookup returns CDR1 MGHDK and CDR2 SYGVNS. DNA of the CDR3: TGTGCCAGCAGTTTACACGCACTAGCGGACTACAATGAGCAGTTCTTC. Amino acids: CASSLHALADYNEQFF.

This clonotype was seen a few times. This chain connects TRBV7-2 to TRBJ1-2; D uncertain. The length of the CDR3 is 14 residues. CDR1 is SGHTA, CDR2 FQGNSA, per germline. V was cut by 4 bases and J by 3 bases, with 12 bases left in between. CDR3 sequence: CASSSLGSHYGYTF. CDR3 DNA sequence: TGTGCCAGCAGCTCACTGGGGTCGCACTATGGCTACACCTTC. The variable domain in full, completed from reference TRBV7-2 and TRBJ1-2, reads GAGVSQSPSNKVTEKGKDVELRCDPISGHTALYWYRQSLGQGLEFLIYFQGNSAPDKSGLPSDRFSAERTGGSVSTLTIQRTQQEDSAVYLCASSSLGSHYGYTFGSGTRLTVV.

This clonotype was counted a few times. The chain combines TRBV10-3 with TRBJ1-6; 7 bases are a match to TRBD1. CDR3 length: 13 residues. V lost 8 bases to trimming and J lost 4 bases; unmatched junction nucleotides: 2. Germline values: CDR1 ENHRY, CDR2 SYGVKD. Here the CDR3 DNA reads TGTGCCATCCAGACAGGGTATAATTCACCCCTCCACTTT. This sequence encodes CAIQTGYNSPLHF.